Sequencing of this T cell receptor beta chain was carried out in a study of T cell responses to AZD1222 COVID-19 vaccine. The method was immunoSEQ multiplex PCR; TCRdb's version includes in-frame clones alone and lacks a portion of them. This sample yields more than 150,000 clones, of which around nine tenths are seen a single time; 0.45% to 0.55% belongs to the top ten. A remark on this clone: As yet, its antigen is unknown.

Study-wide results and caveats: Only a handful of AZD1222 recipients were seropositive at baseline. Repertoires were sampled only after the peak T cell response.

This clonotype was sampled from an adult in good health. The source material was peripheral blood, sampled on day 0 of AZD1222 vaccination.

Here the CDR3 reads CASSFGQVTDTQYF. Here the CDR3 DNA reads TGTGCCAGCAGCTTCGGACAGGTCACAGATACGCAGTATTTT. The V gene is TRBV7-9, the J gene TRBJ2-3, with TRBD1 matching over 7 bases. Germline V CDR1 and CDR2: SEHNR, FQNEAQ (reference sequence). CDR3 size: 14 residues. The junction had 2 bases not matched to a gene; V was cut back by 3 bases and J by 2 bases.